This TCR beta chain was retrieved from a study of cytomegalovirus exposure and HLA in healthy donors. With 60 Vbeta and 13 Jbeta primers, the PCR was carried out. Method: immunoSEQ multiplex PCR; TCRdb's copy keeps in-frame clones and lacks some. In the table there are 95,000 to 100,000 clones, more than 70% of which are singletons. This CDR3 has 14 amino acids. With 4 bases removed from V and 7 bases from J, the gap between germline ends came to 17 bases. Germline CDR1 is LGHNA and CDR2 is YSLEER. The sequence was obtained from a female donor in good health and CMV-seronegative. The material sequenced was PBMCs. The chain carries TRBV4-3 and TRBJ2-7; a weak D match, TRBD2 (5 bases). The CDR3 here is CASSPGSPPSEQYF. In DNA, the CDR3 is TGCGCCAGCAGCCCGGGGTCTCCTCCCTCGGAGCAGTACTTC.